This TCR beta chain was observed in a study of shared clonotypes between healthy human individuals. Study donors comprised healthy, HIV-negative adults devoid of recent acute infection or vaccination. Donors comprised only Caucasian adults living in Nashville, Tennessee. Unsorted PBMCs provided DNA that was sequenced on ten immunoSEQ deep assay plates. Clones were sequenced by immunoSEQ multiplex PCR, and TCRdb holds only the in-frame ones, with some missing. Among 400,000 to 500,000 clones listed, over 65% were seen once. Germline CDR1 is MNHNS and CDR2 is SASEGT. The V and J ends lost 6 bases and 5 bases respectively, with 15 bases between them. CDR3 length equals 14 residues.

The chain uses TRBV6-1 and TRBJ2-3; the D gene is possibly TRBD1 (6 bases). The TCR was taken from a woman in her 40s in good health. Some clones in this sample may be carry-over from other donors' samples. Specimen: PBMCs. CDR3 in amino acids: CASRPGAGEDTQYF. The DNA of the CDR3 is TGTGCCAGCAGACCAGGGGCAGGGGAAGATACGCAGTATTTT.